This TCR beta chain is from a study of chemoradiotherapy in HPV16-positive cancers. About the study: Candidate HPV-specific T-cell clones and common TCR motifs came from functional assays in two HPV16-positive patients. Study-level points and caveats: Candidate HPV-specific clones and E7-related TCR motifs grew in tumor during treatment. In HPV16-positive patients, HPV-responsive T-cell expansion tracked better recurrence-free survival.

Deletions cut 6 bases from V and 2 bases from J, with 14 bases between. The CDR3 has 14 residues. The germline gives CDR1 MDHEN, CDR2 SYDVKM. In the case of this clone: Its antigen remains unidentified.

Repertoires were generated with immunoSEQ multiplex PCR, while TCRdb's copy carries only in-frame clones and drops some. The sample shows under 15,000 clones, about two thirds of them seen only once. This clonotype was sampled from a human donor with HPV-associated anogenital cancer. The chain combines TRBV28 with TRBJ2-7; tentative D call: TRBD1 (5 bases). The sample was acquired from a patient who underwent chemoradiotherapy. The DNA of the CDR3 is TGTGCCAGCAGGACCTTCGACAGAACCTACGAGCAGTACTTC. Translating it yields CASRTFDRTYEQYF. Together with reference TRBV28 and TRBJ2-7, the CDR3 gives the full variable domain: DVKVTQSSRYLVKRTGEKVFLECVQDMDHENMFWYRQDPGLGLRLIYFSYDVKMKEKGDIPEGYSVSREKKERFSLILESASTNQTSMYLCASRTFDRTYEQYFGPGTRLTVT.